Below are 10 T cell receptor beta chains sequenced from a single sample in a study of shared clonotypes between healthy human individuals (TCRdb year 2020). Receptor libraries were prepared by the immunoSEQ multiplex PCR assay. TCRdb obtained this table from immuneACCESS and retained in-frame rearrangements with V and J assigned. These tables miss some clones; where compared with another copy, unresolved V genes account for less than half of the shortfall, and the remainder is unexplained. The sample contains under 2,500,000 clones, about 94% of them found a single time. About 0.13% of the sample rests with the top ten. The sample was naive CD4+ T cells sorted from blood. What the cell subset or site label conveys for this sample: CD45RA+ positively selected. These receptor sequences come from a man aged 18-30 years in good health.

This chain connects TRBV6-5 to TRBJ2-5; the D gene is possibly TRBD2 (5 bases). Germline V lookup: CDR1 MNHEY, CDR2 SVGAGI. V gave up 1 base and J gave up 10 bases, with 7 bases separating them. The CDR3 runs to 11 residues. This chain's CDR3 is CASSYFGDQYF. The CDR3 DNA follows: TGTGCCAGCAGTTACTTCGGGGACCAGTACTTC.

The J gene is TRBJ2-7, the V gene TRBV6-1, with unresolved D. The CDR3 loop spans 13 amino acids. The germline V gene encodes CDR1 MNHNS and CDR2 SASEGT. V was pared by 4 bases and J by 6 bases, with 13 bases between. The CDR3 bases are TGTGCCAGCAGTGCTAGAGAAGGTGGCGAGCAGTACTTC. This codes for CASSAREGGEQYF.

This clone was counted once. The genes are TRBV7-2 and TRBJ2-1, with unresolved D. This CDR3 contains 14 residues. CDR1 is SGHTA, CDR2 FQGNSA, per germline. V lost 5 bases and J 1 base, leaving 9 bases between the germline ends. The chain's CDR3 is CASSQYVSYNEQFF. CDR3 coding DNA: TGTGCCAGCAGCCAGTACGTATCCTACAATGAGCAGTTCTTC.

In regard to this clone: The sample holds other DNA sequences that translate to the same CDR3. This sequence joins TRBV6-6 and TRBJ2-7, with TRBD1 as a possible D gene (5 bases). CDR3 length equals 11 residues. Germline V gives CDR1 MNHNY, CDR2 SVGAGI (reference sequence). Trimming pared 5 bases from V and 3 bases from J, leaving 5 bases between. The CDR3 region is CASSTGYEQYF. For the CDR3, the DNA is TGTGCCAGCAGTACAGGCTACGAGCAGTACTTC.

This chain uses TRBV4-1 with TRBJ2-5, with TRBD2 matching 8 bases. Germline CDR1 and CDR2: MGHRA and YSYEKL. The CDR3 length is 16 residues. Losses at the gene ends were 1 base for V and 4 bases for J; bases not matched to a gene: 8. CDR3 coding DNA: TGCGCCAGCAGCCAAGCCACGGGGGGGCTGGCAGAGACCCAGTACTTC. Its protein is CASSQATGGLAETQYF.

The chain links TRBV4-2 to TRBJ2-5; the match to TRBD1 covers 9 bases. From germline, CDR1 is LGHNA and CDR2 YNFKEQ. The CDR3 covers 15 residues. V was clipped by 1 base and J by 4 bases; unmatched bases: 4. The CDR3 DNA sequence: TGTGCCAGCAGCCAAGTTAGGACAGGGGTAGAGACCCAGTACTTC. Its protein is CASSQVRTGVETQYF.

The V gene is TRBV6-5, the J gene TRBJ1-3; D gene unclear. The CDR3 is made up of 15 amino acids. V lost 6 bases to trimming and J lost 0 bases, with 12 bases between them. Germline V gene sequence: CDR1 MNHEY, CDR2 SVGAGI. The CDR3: CASSSDGVSGNTIYF. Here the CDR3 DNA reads TGTGCCAGCAGCAGCGACGGTGTCTCTGGAAACACCATATATTTT.

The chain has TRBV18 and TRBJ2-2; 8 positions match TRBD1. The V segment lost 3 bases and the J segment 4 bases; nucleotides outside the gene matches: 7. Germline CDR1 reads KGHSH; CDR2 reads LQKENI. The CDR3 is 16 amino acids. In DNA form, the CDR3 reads TGTGCCAGCTCACCCCCTTTCACAGGGGGCACCGGGGAGCTGTTTTTT. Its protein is CASSPPFTGGTGELFF. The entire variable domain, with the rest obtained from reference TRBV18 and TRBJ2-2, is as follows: NAGVMQNPRHLVRRRGQEARLRCSPMKGHSHVYWYRQLPEEGLKFMVYLQKENIIDESGMPKERFSAEFPKEGPSILRIQQVVRGDSAAYFCASSPPFTGGTGELFFGEGSRLTVL.

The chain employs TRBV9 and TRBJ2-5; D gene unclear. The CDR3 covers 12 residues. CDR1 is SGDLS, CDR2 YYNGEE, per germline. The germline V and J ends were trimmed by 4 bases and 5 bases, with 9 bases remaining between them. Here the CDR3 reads CASSRNPETQYF. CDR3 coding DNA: TGTGCCAGCAGCCGAAATCCGGAGACCCAGTACTTC.

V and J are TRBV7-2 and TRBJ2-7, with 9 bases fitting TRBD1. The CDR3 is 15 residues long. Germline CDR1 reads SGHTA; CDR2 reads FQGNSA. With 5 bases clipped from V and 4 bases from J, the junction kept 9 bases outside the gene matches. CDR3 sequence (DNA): TGTGCCAGCAGCCCTGTGTGGACAGGGGTATACGAGCAGTACTTC. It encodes CASSPVWTGVYEQYF.